This record concerns one T cell receptor beta chain sequence. What it binds is not known. The donors, all of them Caucasian adults, lived in Nashville, Tennessee. The repertoire was sequenced with immunoSEQ multiplex PCR; TCRdb's copy has only in-frame clones and lacks some. The table records under 1,900,000 clones, approximately 98.5% of them present only once. These data come from a study of shared clonotypes between healthy human individuals. Study results and caveats: Larger estimated richness was generally seen in naive subsets than in memory subsets. Four donors shared about 4.5% of their naive CD4 clonotypes. For sorted subsets, rarefaction showed incomplete sequencing despite large depth.

The V segment lost 6 bases and the J segment 6 bases; nucleotides outside the gene matches: 7. The CDR3 loop spans 12 amino acids. The germline V gene has CDR1 SQVTM and CDR2 ANQGSEA. V and J are TRBV29-1 and TRBJ1-2; 7 nucleotides line up with TRBD1. The source is a man aged 25 to 40 in good health. Sequencing input: naive CD4+ T cells sorted from blood. Regarding subset: CD45RA+ positively selected. CDR3 sequence: CSVGWDSDGYTF. CDR3 nucleotides: TGCAGCGTGGGGTGGGACAGCGATGGCTACACCTTC.